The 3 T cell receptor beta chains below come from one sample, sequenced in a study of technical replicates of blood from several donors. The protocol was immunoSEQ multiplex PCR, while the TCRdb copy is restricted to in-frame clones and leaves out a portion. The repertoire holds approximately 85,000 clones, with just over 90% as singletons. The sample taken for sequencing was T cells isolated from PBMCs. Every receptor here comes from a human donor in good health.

CDR3 amino acids: CASSSPGQGAWEQYF. CDR3 DNA sequence: TGTGCCAGCAGTTCCCCGGGACAGGGGGCCTGGGAGCAGTACTTC. V usage is TRBV28 and J usage is TRBJ2-7; TRBD1 matches 12 bases. The CDR3 consists of 15 residues. Per the germline V gene, CDR1 is MDHEN and CDR2 is SYDVKM. Germline trimming cut 4 bases from V and 7 bases from J; bases unmatched to any gene: 8.

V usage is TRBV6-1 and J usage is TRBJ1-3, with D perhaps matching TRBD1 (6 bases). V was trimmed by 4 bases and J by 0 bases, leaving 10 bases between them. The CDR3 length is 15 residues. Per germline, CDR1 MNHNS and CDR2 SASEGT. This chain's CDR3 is CASSVGRGSGNTIYF. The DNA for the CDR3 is TGTGCCAGCAGTGTAGGCAGGGGCTCTGGAAACACCATATATTTT.

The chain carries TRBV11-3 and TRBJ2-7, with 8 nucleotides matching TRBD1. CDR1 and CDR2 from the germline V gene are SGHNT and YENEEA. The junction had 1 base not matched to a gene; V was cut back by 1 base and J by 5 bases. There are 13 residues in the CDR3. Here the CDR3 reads CASSLVRGHEQYF. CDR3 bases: TGTGCCAGCAGCTTAGTCAGGGGGCACGAGCAGTACTTC. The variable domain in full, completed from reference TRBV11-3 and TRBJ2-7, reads EAGVVQSPRYKIIEKKQPVAFWCNPISGHNTLYWYLQNLGQGPELLIRYENEEAVDDSQLPKDRFSAERLKGVDSTLKIQPAELGDSAVYLCASSLVRGHEQYFGPGTRLTVT.